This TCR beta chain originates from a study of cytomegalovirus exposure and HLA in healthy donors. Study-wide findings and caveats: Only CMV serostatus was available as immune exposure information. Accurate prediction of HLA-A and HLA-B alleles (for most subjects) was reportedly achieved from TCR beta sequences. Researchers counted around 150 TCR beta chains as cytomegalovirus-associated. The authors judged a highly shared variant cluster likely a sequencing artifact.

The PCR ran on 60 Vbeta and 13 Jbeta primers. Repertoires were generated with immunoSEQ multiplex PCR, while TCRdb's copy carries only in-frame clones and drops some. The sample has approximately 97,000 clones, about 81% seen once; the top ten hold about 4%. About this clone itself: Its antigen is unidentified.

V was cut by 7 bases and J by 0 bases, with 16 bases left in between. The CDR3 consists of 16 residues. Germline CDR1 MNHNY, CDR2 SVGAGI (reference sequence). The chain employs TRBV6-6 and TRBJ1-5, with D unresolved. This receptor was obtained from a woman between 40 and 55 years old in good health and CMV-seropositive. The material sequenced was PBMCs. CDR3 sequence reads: CASTKAGKDSNQPQHF. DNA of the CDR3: TGTGCCAGCACCAAGGCAGGCAAGGATAGCAATCAGCCCCAGCATTTT.